What follows are 2 T cell receptor beta chains derived from one specimen sequenced in a study of T cells in Graves' hyperthyroidism and ophthalmopathy (dated 2019 in TCRdb). The receptor library was made with multiplex PCR. The instrument was an Illumina HiSeq 2000. The TCR beta CDR3 regions were amplified from RNA transcripts. The TCR CDR3 was subjected to a first round of RT-PCR using the HTBI primer set and the Qiagen OneStep RT-PCR kit. TCRdb trimmed public reads at Q25 via fastp, called clones via MiXCR and kept in-frame beta chains. Rows merge per CDR3 protein into single entries with the most common DNA and genes. A total of roughly 170,000 distinct CDR3 sequences appear in this sample, about a sixth of them only once. The ten largest make up under 35% of the sample. Sequenced input: blood. All receptors come from a woman aged 45-60 years with Graves' hyperthyroidism.

The genes are TRBV5-1 and TRBJ2-7; D perhaps matches TRBD1 (5 bases). The CDR3 has 13 amino acids. The V end was cut by 2 bases, the J end by 7 bases, with 13 bases between. Germline loops: CDR1 SGHRS, CDR2 YFSETQ. The CDR3 loop is CASSFEGAGEQYF. The CDR3 DNA reads as TGCGCCAGCAGCTTTGAAGGGGCAGGGGAGCAGTACTTC. The full variable domain, completed using reference TRBV5-1 and TRBJ2-7, is KAGVTQTPRYLIKTRGQQVTLSCSPISGHRSVSWYQQTPGQGLQFLFEYFSETQRNKGNFPGRFSGRQFSNSRSEMNVSTLELGDSALYLCASSFEGAGEQYFGPGTRLTVT.

This clonotype was detected only a few times. The chain links TRBV6-5 to TRBJ1-4; TRBD1 matches 7 bases. Trimming took 2 bases from V and 4 from J; bases not matched to a gene: 4. This CDR3 is 15 amino acids long. The germline V gene has CDR1 MNHEY and CDR2 SVGAGI. This chain's CDR3 is CASSYRQGLNEKLFF. The CDR3 DNA is TGTGCCAGCAGTTACCGACAGGGCCTTAATGAAAAACTGTTTTTT.